This T cell receptor beta chain was obtained from a study of CD8+CD57+ T cells in acquired aplastic anemia. Looking at the study overall: Isolated CD4+ and CD8+ cells, once sorted, yielded DNA averaging around 2.9 ug. As sequenced from healthy donors, CD4+ cells averaged approximately 11 million reads.

Whole-study results and caveats: Roughly 30 CD8+ CDR3 sequences occurred in both the patients and the controls.

The CDR3 loop spans 14 amino acids. Germline assignment: CDR1 KGHDR and CDR2 SFDVKD. Trimming pared 5 bases from V and 0 bases from J, leaving 10 bases between. For CDR3 and TCR beta VDJ profiling, genomic DNA was the template used. TCRdb analysed the reads with MiXCR anew, one entry per CDR3 protein. Here the sample spans roughly 190,000 distinct CDR3 sequences, about 53% being singletons. The table lists this clonotype with many counts. What it binds is not known. The sequenced sample was sorted CD4+, CD8+, or CD8+CD57+ T cells (not recorded which) from PBMCs. The sequence came from a human donor in good health, serving as a control. The chain couples TRBV24-1 to TRBJ2-7, with D tentatively TRBD1 (5 bases). The CDR3 spells CATSARESSYEQYF. The CDR3, as DNA: TGTGCCACCAGTGCCAGGGAAAGCTCCTACGAGCAGTACTTC.